This T cell receptor (beta chain) was captured by sequencing in a study of cytomegalovirus exposure and HLA in healthy donors. CDR1 and CDR2 from the germline V gene are MRHNA and SNTAGT. V lost 4 bases and J 6 bases, leaving 16 bases between the germline ends. The CDR3 loop spans 15 amino acids. Clones were read by immunoSEQ multiplex PCR, and TCRdb kept only the in-frame ones, dropping some. Among some 140,000 clones listed, 86% were seen once. Study outcomes and limitations: Among TCR beta chains, those listed as cytomegalovirus-associated numbered about 160.

A single count supports this clone. Its antigen is unknown. This chain joins TRBV6-4 and TRBJ2-1; tentative D call: TRBD2 (6 bases). Sequencing used PBMCs. This clonotype was obtained from a human donor in good health. The CDR3 spells CASSVTSGGVNEQFF. As DNA, the CDR3 is TGTGCCAGCAGTGTAACCAGCGGAGGGGTCAATGAGCAGTTCTTC.